This record concerns one T cell receptor (beta chain) sequence. The antigen is undetermined. In the PCR, 60 Vbeta and 13 Jbeta primers were used. Assay used: immunoSEQ multiplex PCR; TCRdb lists only in-frame clones, some missing. Here the sample spans tens of thousands of clones, more than 60% being singletons. The V and J ends lost 8 bases and 2 bases, in that order; junction bases with no gene match: 10. The CDR3 is 15 amino acids. Germline CDR1 LGHNT, CDR2 FRNRAP. This sample was taken from a study of cytomegalovirus exposure and HLA in healthy donors. Broader study findings: Cytomegalovirus-associated status was assigned to about 160 TCR beta chains. Rarity held for most TCR sequences, but there were some public TCRs that occurred in many donors.

Sequencing was carried out using PBMCs. This chain links TRBV12-5 with TRBJ2-5; 8 bases match TRBD1. This clonotype was sampled from a male donor in good health and CMV-seropositive. This CDR3 is CASLQQTGAQETQYF. CDR3 DNA: TGTGCTAGTCTCCAGCAGACAGGGGCACAAGAGACCCAGTACTTC.